A single sample is the source of the 13 T cell receptor beta chains below, sequenced in a study of beta chain features in type 1 diabetes. Which antigens these TCRs recognize remains unknown. Reverse transcription of all isolated RNA meant that expressed TCRB transcripts were sequenced. The table came from immunoSEQ multiplex PCR; TCRdb's copy has only in-frame clones and leaves some out. This table holds some 700,000 clones, 13% found once. Overall study findings and caveats: Type 1 diabetes patients had TCRB CDR3s that were shorter (moderately but significantly so) in all four CD4+ subsets.

The specimen was naive CD4+ T cells from blood. The receptors were sampled from a man aged 18-30 years with type 1 diabetes.

The rearrangement joins TRBV9 to TRBJ2-2; 12 positions agree with TRBD2. The ends lost 4 bases at V and 4 bases at J; junction bases unmatched: 5. Germline V lookup: CDR1 SGDLS, CDR2 YYNGEE. This CDR3 spans 16 amino acids. The CDR3 DNA follows: TGTGCCAGCAGCACCGGACTAGCGGGGTCCACCGGGGAGCTGTTTTTT. Amino acids: CASSTGLAGSTGELFF. The variable domain in full, completed from reference TRBV9 and TRBJ2-2, reads DSGVTQTPKHLITATGQRVTLRCSPRSGDLSVYWYQQSLDQGLQFLIQYYNGEERAKGNILERFSAQQFPDLHSELNLSSLELGDSALYFCASSTGLAGSTGELFFGEGSRLTVL.

This clone has a handful of counts. The chain recombines TRBV7-9 with TRBJ2-1, with no clear D. In germline, CDR1 is SEHNR, CDR2 FQNEAQ (reference sequence). V was pared by 1 base and J by 4 bases, with 5 bases between. The CDR3 is 13 amino acids. This CDR3 is CASSLVQYNEQFF. The DNA for the CDR3 is TGTGCCAGCAGCTTAGTACAGTACAATGAGCAGTTCTTC.

This clone came up a few times. The chain employs TRBV6-6 and TRBJ2-1; 8 bases line up with TRBD2. Trimming took 7 bases from V and 2 from J; bases not matched to a gene: 4. The V gene's germline CDR1 is MNHNY and CDR2 SVGAGI (reference sequence). This CDR3 is built from 14 residues. CDR3 residues: CASTPGLAYNEQFF. DNA of the CDR3: TGTGCCAGCACCCCGGGACTAGCCTACAATGAGCAGTTCTTC.

There are a few counts of this clone. The chain has TRBV6-5 and TRBJ1-2; TRBD1 matches 9 bases. This CDR3 has 13 residues. CDR1 is MNHEY and CDR2 is SVGAGI in the germline V gene. V gave up 7 bases and J gave up 8 bases; unmatched junction bases: 8. The CDR3 DNA reads TGTGCCAGCAACCCGGGACAGGGAGACGGCTACACCTTC. Amino acid sequence: CASNPGQGDGYTF.

V is TRBV30 and J is TRBJ1-1; 8 positions agree with TRBD1. The CDR3 sequence is 12 residues long. From germline, CDR1 is GTSNPN and CDR2 SVGIG (reference sequence). J lost 5 bases, V lost 3 bases, and 2 bases had no gene match. The CDR3 here is CAWSRGLTEAFF. As DNA, the CDR3 is TGTGCCTGGAGCAGGGGGCTGACTGAAGCTTTCTTT.

The rearrangement uses TRBV5-1 and TRBJ2-7; tentatively, D is TRBD2 (5 bases). This CDR3 has 14 residues. V lost 1 base to trimming and J lost 6 bases, with 14 bases between them. CDR1 is SGHRS, CDR2 YFSETQ, per germline. In nucleotides, the CDR3 is TGCGCCAGCAGCTTGATCGGACTCGCCGCCGAGCAGTACTTC. This codes for CASSLIGLAAEQYF.

V and J are TRBV11-2 and TRBJ1-6, with 7 bases identical to TRBD1. V shed 1 base, J shed 10 bases, and the junction held 4 bases outside the gene matches. The CDR3 runs to 14 residues. CDR1 SGHAT and CDR2 FQNNGV come from the germline V gene. DNA of the CDR3: TGTGCCAGCAGCTTAGTACAGGGGTACTCACCCCTCCACTTT. This gives the protein CASSLVQGYSPLHF. The entire variable domain, with the rest obtained from reference TRBV11-2 and TRBJ1-6, is as follows: EAGVAQSPRYKIIEKRQSVAFWCNPISGHATLYWYQQILGQGPKLLIQFQNNGVVDDSQLPKDRFSAERLKGVDSTLKIQPAKLEDSAVYLCASSLVQGYSPLHFGNGTRLTVT.

The rearrangement uses TRBV6-1 and TRBJ2-6; D gene ambiguous. CDR3 length: 14 amino acids. Germline V gives CDR1 MNHNS, CDR2 SASEGT. V was shortened by 2 bases and J by 2 bases, with 4 bases between the two germline ends. This CDR3 is CASSEFTGANVLTF. The CDR3 region has the DNA TGTGCCAGCAGTGAATTCACTGGGGCCAACGTCCTGACTTTC.

The chain has TRBV6-5 and TRBJ2-5; possible D gene TRBD1, 6 bases. The CDR3 spans 14 residues. The V end lost 5 bases, the J end lost 5 bases, and 15 bases lay between the germline ends. Germline V CDR1 and CDR2: MNHEY, SVGAGI. This CDR3 reads CASSRTVREETQYF. The CDR3 DNA reads as TGTGCCAGCAGTCGGACAGTAAGGGAGGAGACCCAGTACTTC.

V usage is TRBV7-9 and J usage is TRBJ1-2; TRBD1 aligns across 9 bases. Losses at the gene ends were 5 bases for V and 4 bases for J; bases not matched to a gene: 11. Germline V lookup: CDR1 SEHNR, CDR2 FQNEAQ (reference sequence). CDR3 size: 16 residues. CDR3 sequence reads: CASSQEGTGPRYGYTF. CDR3 bases: TGTGCCAGCAGCCAGGAAGGGACAGGGCCCCGCTATGGCTACACCTTC.

The chain links TRBV30 to TRBJ2-3; 7 nucleotides align to TRBD1. The CDR3 consists of 15 residues. The ends lost 8 bases at V and 0 bases at J; junction bases unmatched: 11. Germline-derived CDR1 and CDR2 are GTSNPN and SVGIG (reference sequence). The CDR3 region is CAGSQTGSSTDTQYF. The CDR3, as DNA: TGTGCCGGAAGTCAGACAGGGTCCAGCACAGATACGCAGTATTTT.

The chain couples TRBV25-1 to TRBJ1-4; D not resolved. Germline loops: CDR1 MGHDK, CDR2 SYGVNS. The CDR3 totals 15 residues. The ends were cut back, 3 bases at V and 3 bases at J, with 11 bases in the middle. In DNA form, the CDR3 reads TGTGCCAGCAGTGATATGGGATCCCCTAATGAAAAACTGTTTTTT. This translates into CASSDMGSPNEKLFF.

This clone was recorded a few times. This chain connects TRBV18 to TRBJ1-2, with D unclear. Germline CDR1 KGHSH, CDR2 LQKENI. The CDR3 is 15 residues long. V shed 6 bases and J shed 4 bases, with 18 bases lying between them. The CDR3 loop is CASSLGLNSLYGYTF. CDR3 sequence (DNA): TGTGCCAGCTCCCTAGGACTCAACTCCCTCTATGGCTACACCTTC.